The rows below give T cell receptor beta chains drawn from one sample of a study of response to subunit inactivated influenza vaccine. Via MiXCR, TCRdb re-called the RT-PCR reads, giving one row per CDR3 protein. The sample consists of approximately 160,000 distinct CDR3 sequences, about 10% of them appearing once. The specimen comprised CD8+ T cells sorted from PBMCs, sampled around 2 years after vaccination. These receptors came from a man aged 50 to 69 who received an inactivated influenza vaccine. The CDR3 runs from the conserved cysteine through the conserved F or W. Each record gives: clone size, J gene, CDR3 length, V gene, D gene, CDR3 protein, CDR3 DNA. D genes are given only for firm matches. Only some rows state a clone size, as once, few, many or a class for expanded clones.

.,TRBJ2-3,15,TRBV9,TRBD2,CASSASGGTADTQYF,TGTGCCAGCAGCGCGAGCGGGGGGACGGCAGATACGCAGTATTTT
.,TRBJ1-1,12,TRBV5-1,.,CASSFSGTEAFF,TGCGCCAGCAGCTTTTCGGGGACTGAAGCTTTCTTT
many,TRBJ2-7,12,TRBV11-2,TRBD1,CASSLGGHEQYF,TGTGCCAGCAGTTTAGGGGGCCACGAGCAGTACTTC
many,TRBJ2-5,14,TRBV18,.,CASSPPGTQETQYF,TGTGCCAGCTCACCGCCAGGAACGCAAGAGACCCAGTACTTC
many,TRBJ2-7,15,TRBV11-2,TRBD1,CASSLGGTGGYEQYF,TGTGCCAGCAGCTTAGGGGGGACAGGGGGCTACGAGCAGTACTTC
few,TRBJ2-7,14,TRBV6-2/TRBV6-3,TRBD1,CASNPGQNSYEQYF,TGTGCCAGCAACCCGGGACAGAACTCCTACGAGCAGTACTTC
few,TRBJ2-7,12,TRBV5-4,.,CASSLIEGEQYF,TGTGCCAGCAGCTTGATAGAAGGCGAGCAGTACTTC
.,TRBJ2-7,14,TRBV27,.,CASRKVGGSYEQYF,TGTGCCAGCAGAAAAGTCGGGGGAAGCTACGAGCAGTACTTC
few,TRBJ2-7,16,TRBV6-2/TRBV6-3,.,CASSYSTNTGSYEQYF,TGTGCCAGCAGTTACTCGACCAACACGGGCTCCTACGAGCAGTACTTC
few,TRBJ2-1,14,TRBV27,.,CASSLLGGKNEQFF,TGTGCCAGCAGTTTATTGGGAGGTAAAAATGAGCAGTTCTTC
few,TRBJ2-1,14,TRBV20-1,.,CSMPSSFDLNEQFF,TGCAGTATGCCCTCAAGCTTTGATCTCAATGAGCAGTTCTTC
.,TRBJ2-1,14,TRBV13,.,CASSDGGRGNEQFF,TGTGCCAGCAGCGACGGGGGCCGGGGTAATGAGCAGTTCTTC
.,TRBJ2-2,18,TRBV7-3,TRBD1,CASSSRTPGQGTTGELFF,TGTGCCAGCAGCTCCCGCACCCCGGGACAGGGTACCACCGGGGAGCTGTTTTTT
few,TRBJ2-2,15,TRBV7-9,.,CASSLVWVSPGELFF,TGTGCCAGCAGCTTAGTTTGGGTTTCCCCCGGGGAGCTGTTTTTT
.,TRBJ2-2,18,TRBV11-1,.,CASSPLLRDSENTGELFF,TGTGCCAGCAGCCCCCTCCTGAGGGACTCTGAGAACACCGGGGAGCTGTTTTTT
.,TRBJ2-5,15,TRBV6-5,.,CASSYSARVGETQYF,TGTGCCAGCAGTTACTCCGCCAGGGTGGGCGAGACCCAGTACTTC
few,TRBJ2-1,12,TRBV7-9,.,CASSPVGTRQFF,TGTGCCAGCAGCCCCGTCGGGACCCGGCAGTTCTTC
.,TRBJ2-1,13,TRBV11-2,.,CASSGWRGDEQFF,TGTGCCAGCAGCGGCTGGAGGGGCGATGAGCAGTTCTTC
many,TRBJ2-1,16,TRBV3-1,.,CASSQNPGAVSDEQFF,TGTGCCAGCAGCCAAAACCCCGGCGCGGTTTCGGATGAGCAGTTCTTC
.,TRBJ2-1,16,TRBV5-8,.,CASSLVRSSIYNEQFF,TGTGCCAGCAGCTTGGTTAGGTCGTCCATTTACAATGAGCAGTTCTTC
many,TRBJ2-3,16,TRBV5-5,TRBD2,CASSLLSGGAVDTQYF,TGTGCCAGCAGCTTACTGAGCGGGGGGGCGGTAGATACGCAGTATTTT
.,TRBJ1-6,14,TRBV20-1,TRBD1,CSARGDSSRSPLHF,TGCAGTGCTAGGGGGGACAGTTCACGGTCACCCCTCCACTTT